One sample yielded the 22 T cell receptor beta chains listed below, sequenced in a study of T-cell memory formation after mild COVID-19. TCRdb itself ran the 5' RACE reads through MiXCR, one entry per CDR3 protein. The data show some 600,000 distinct CDR3 sequences, 15% to 20% seen once. What was sequenced was PBMCs or a T cell subset sorted from them (not recorded which). Receptor source: an adult woman who had mild COVID-19 (a few samples of this study predate the infection). Cell type and time point are not known.

The rearrangement joins TRBV5-1 to TRBJ2-2, with no clear D. The CDR3 totals 14 residues. Germline V CDR1 and CDR2: SGHRS, YFSETQ. V was trimmed by 1 base and J by 6 bases, leaving 10 bases between them. The CDR3 DNA sequence: TGCGCCAGCAGCTTGACGCCAGCCCCCGGGGAGCTGTTTTTT. This encodes CASSLTPAPGELFF. The variable domain in full, with the rest retrieved from reference TRBV5-1 and TRBJ2-2, is KAGVTQTPRYLIKTRGQQVTLSCSPISGHRSVSWYQQTPGQGLQFLFEYFSETQRNKGNFPGRFSGRQFSNSRSEMNVSTLELGDSALYLCASSLTPAPGELFFGEGSRLTVL.

This clonotype occurred a few times. The CDR3 DNA sequence: TGTGCCAGCAGTGAGGACGAGCGGGACAGGGGCTACAATGAGCAGTTCTTC. Amino acids: CASSEDERDRGYNEQFF. This rearrangement joins TRBV7-6 to TRBJ2-1; 10 bases match TRBD1. This CDR3 region has 17 residues. Germline-derived CDR1 and CDR2 are SGHVS and FNYEAQ. Trimming at V came to 6 bases and at J to 3 bases, leaving 11 bases not matched to a gene. Full variable domain (missing parts from reference TRBV7-6 and TRBJ2-1): GAGVSQSPRYKVTKRGQDVALRCDPISGHVSLYWYRQALGQGPEFLTYFNYEAQQDKSGLPNDRFSAERPEGSISTLTIQRTEQRDSAMYRCASSEDERDRGYNEQFFGPGTRLTVL.

CDR3 protein: CSAALGLGDSPLHF. The CDR3 bases are TGCAGTGCTGCCCTGGGCCTCGGGGATTCACCCCTCCACTTT. V is TRBV20-1 and J is TRBJ1-6, with D hard to call. The V gene lost 5 bases and the J gene lost 8 bases, with 16 bases spanning the gap. This CDR3 has 14 residues. Looked up from germline, CDR1 is DFQATT and CDR2 is SNEGSKA (reference sequence).

This clonotype was detected ten times or more. The chain recombines TRBV12-3 or TRBV12-4 with TRBJ2-2, with TRBD2 matching over 11 bases. The CDR3 runs to 15 residues. The J segment lost 5 bases and the V segment lost 3 bases, leaving 2 bases of the junction unmatched. CDR3 residues: CASSLRTSGTGELFF. The CDR3 region has the DNA TGTGCCAGCAGTTTGAGGACTAGCGGGACCGGGGAGCTGTTTTTT.

This clonotype was counted at least ten times. The chain couples TRBV24-1 to TRBJ2-1; 9 bases line up with TRBD2. The V gene's germline CDR1 is KGHDR and CDR2 SFDVKD. CDR3 length equals 16 residues. The junction had 7 bases not matched to a gene; V was cut back by 4 bases and J by 4 bases. In DNA form, the CDR3 reads TGTGCCACCAGTGACCTTAGCGGGAGTTCATACAATGAGCAGTTCTTC. Encoded protein: CATSDLSGSSYNEQFF.

This clonotype was detected once. This chain links TRBV4-1 with TRBJ2-1; 7 nucleotides line up with TRBD2. Per the germline V gene, CDR1 is MGHRA and CDR2 is YSYEKL. The junction had 11 bases not matched to a gene; V was cut back by 6 bases and J by 6 bases. There are 15 residues in the CDR3. CDR3 protein: CASRSTSALGNEQFF. As DNA, the CDR3 is TGCGCCAGCAGGAGTACTAGCGCATTAGGCAATGAGCAGTTCTTC.

This clonotype has only a few counts. The V and J genes are TRBV12-3 or TRBV12-4 and TRBJ1-1; a weak D match, TRBD1 (6 bases). The germline V and J ends were trimmed by 3 bases and 5 bases, with 16 bases remaining between them. The CDR3 loop spans 15 amino acids. As DNA, the CDR3 is TGTGCCAGCAGTTTGTCGGGGGGCGTCTTGACTGAAGCTTTCTTT. Its translation: CASSLSGGVLTEAFF.

The genes are TRBV7-2 and TRBJ2-4; D not resolved. The V gene's germline CDR1 is SGHTA and CDR2 FQGNSA. The ends were cut back, 1 base at V and 5 bases at J, with 9 bases in the middle. The CDR3 runs 14 residues. This CDR3 reads CASSLGDRENIQYF. CDR3 sequence (DNA): TGTGCCAGCAGCTTAGGTGACCGTGAAAACATTCAGTACTTC.

This clonotype showed up just a few times. The chain recombines TRBV30 with TRBJ1-2; a possible D gene is TRBD1 (6 bases). Trimming took off 1 base at V and 6 bases at J, with 21 bases between the two ends. This CDR3 has 16 residues. The germline gives CDR1 GTSNPN, CDR2 SVGIG (reference sequence). CDR3 DNA sequence: TGTGCCTGGAGTGGTCTCCCCGGGGGCCAATTGCATGGCTACACCTTC. Protein: CAWSGLPGGQLHGYTF.

The chain is built from TRBV27 and TRBJ1-5; D not resolved. Germline V lookup: CDR1 MNHEY, CDR2 SMNVEV (reference sequence). V lost 2 bases and J lost 0, with 20 bases in between. The CDR3 runs 19 residues. Written as DNA, the CDR3 is TGTGCCAGCAGTTTACCTCGTAGGTCTATCGACTATAGCAATCAGCCCCAGCATTTT. Its translation is CASSLPRRSIDYSNQPQHF.

The rearrangement joins TRBV19 to TRBJ2-5; D possibly corresponds to TRBD2 (6 bases). Trimming took off 4 bases at V and 4 bases at J, with 13 bases between the two ends. This CDR3 contains 14 residues. Germline assignment: CDR1 LNHDA and CDR2 SQIVND (reference sequence). The CDR3 spells CASSTPGGPETQYF. The CDR3 coding sequence is TGTGCCAGTAGTACGCCCGGGGGACCAGAGACCCAGTACTTC.

This clonotype has a handful of counts. The chain links TRBV20-1 to TRBJ1-1; 7 bases agree with TRBD1. Losses at the gene ends were 2 bases for V and 0 bases for J; bases not matched to a gene: 9. The CDR3 runs to 16 residues. From germline, CDR1 is DFQATT and CDR2 SNEGSKA (reference sequence). CDR3 amino acids: CSARPPRQGLNTEAFF. CDR3 in DNA: TGCAGTGCTAGACCCCCCCGACAGGGATTGAACACTGAAGCTTTCTTT.

The gene calls are TRBV5-1 and TRBJ1-1, with 12 bases lining up with TRBD1. CDR3 length equals 18 residues. Germline V gives CDR1 SGHRS, CDR2 YFSETQ. With 4 bases clipped from V and 0 bases from J, the junction kept 10 bases outside the gene matches. The chain's CDR3 is CASSILGTGGGMNTEAFF. The CDR3 nucleotides are TGCGCCAGCAGCATTCTCGGGACAGGGGGCGGAATGAACACTGAAGCTTTCTTT.

About this clonotype itself: A much more abundant neighbour one base away suggests this may be a read error. The chain is built from TRBV5-1 and TRBJ2-3; perhaps D is TRBD1 or TRBD2 (5 bases each). Per the germline V gene, CDR1 is SGHRS and CDR2 is YFSETQ. Trimming removed 3 bases at V and 1 base at J, with 6 bases between. This CDR3 contains 13 residues. The CDR3 sequence is CASSWDGTDTQYF. Here the CDR3 DNA reads TGCGCCAGCAGCTGGGACGGCACAGATACGCAGTATTTT. Full variable domain (remainder filled in from reference TRBV5-1 and TRBJ2-3): KAGVTQTPRYLIKTRGQQVTLSCSPISGHRSVSWYQQTPGQGLQFLFEYFSETQRNKGNFPGRFSGRQFSNSRSEMNVSTLELGDSALYLCASSWDGTDTQYFGPGTRLTVL.

The V and J genes are TRBV20-1 and TRBJ2-3; TRBD2 aligns across 7 bases. Germline CDR1 DFQATT, CDR2 SNEGSKA (reference sequence). The CDR3 runs to 16 residues. The V segment lost 5 bases and the J segment 1 base; nucleotides outside the gene matches: 12. CDR3 in amino acids: CSAPGRSWEGTDTQYF. The CDR3 DNA sequence: TGCAGTGCTCCCGGGAGGTCCTGGGAGGGCACAGATACGCAGTATTTT.

This clonotype was detected a few times. J is TRBJ2-3 and V is TRBV5-6; TRBD2 aligns across 7 bases. CDR1 and CDR2 (germline): SGHDT, YYEEEE. This CDR3 region has 17 residues. Losses at the gene ends were 6 bases for V and 2 bases for J; bases not matched to a gene: 15. The DNA of the CDR3 is TGTGCCAGCACCCGTAAATTGTGGACTAGTTCCACAGATACGCAGTATTTT. It is translated as CASTRKLWTSSTDTQYF.

J is TRBJ1-3 and V is TRBV2; D may be TRBD1 (6 bases). Germline V gene lookup returns CDR1 SNHLY and CDR2 FYNNEI. The CDR3 loop spans 14 amino acids. V was cut by 5 bases and J by 4 bases, with 12 bases left in between. CDR3 sequence reads: CASSYGGSGNTIYF. The CDR3 DNA reads as TGTGCCAGCAGTTACGGGGGCAGCGGAAACACCATATATTTT.

The chain is built from TRBV11-2 and TRBJ2-2; 13 bases are a match to TRBD2. Germline CDR1 reads SGHAT; CDR2 reads FQNNGV. The V segment lost 5 bases and the J segment 3 bases; nucleotides outside the gene matches: 9. CDR3 size: 18 residues. The CDR3 spells CASSTRTSGSVYTGELFF. In DNA form, the CDR3 reads TGTGCCAGCAGCACCCGGACTAGCGGGAGTGTGTACACCGGGGAGCTGTTTTTT.

V and J are TRBV5-4 and TRBJ1-1; D is ambiguous. Germline V lookup: CDR1 SGHNT, CDR2 YYREEE (reference sequence). Trimming cost V 0 bases and J 3 bases, with 6 bases left between them. The CDR3 is 13 amino acids. CDR3 in amino acids: CASSLDPDTEAFF. The CDR3 coding sequence is TGTGCCAGCAGCTTGGACCCGGACACTGAAGCTTTCTTT. Based on the CDR3 plus reference TRBV5-4 and TRBJ1-1, the full variable domain is ETGVTQSPTHLIKTRGQQVTLRCSSQSGHNTVSWYQQALGQGPQFIFQYYREEENGRGNFPPRFSGLQFPNYSSELNVNALELDDSALYLCASSLDPDTEAFFGQGTRLTVV.

The J gene is TRBJ2-7, the V gene TRBV12-3 or TRBV12-4; tentative D call: TRBD2 (5 bases). The V end was cut by 2 bases, the J end by 3 bases, with 17 bases between. CDR3 size: 16 residues. The CDR3 DNA reads TGTGCCAGCAGTTTAATGGTTAGGCGTCGGGGCTACGAGCAGTACTTC. Residues: CASSLMVRRRGYEQYF.

The chain employs TRBV6-1 and TRBJ2-7; no clear D. The germline V gene has CDR1 MNHNS and CDR2 SASEGT. The CDR3 length is 15 residues. Trimming left V 2 bases short and J 2 bases short, with 13 bases between. The CDR3 region is CASSEFPGRTYEQYF. The CDR3 bases are TGTGCCAGCAGTGAATTCCCGGGCAGAACCTACGAGCAGTACTTC.

This clonotype was counted a few times. This sequence joins TRBV24-1 and TRBJ2-2, with 9 nucleotides matching TRBD2. With 0 bases clipped from V and 8 bases from J, the junction kept 9 bases outside the gene matches. Germline loops: CDR1 KGHDR, CDR2 SFDVKD. The CDR3 consists of 17 residues. CDR3 sequence: CATSDLPRGLAGGELFF. As DNA, the CDR3 is TGTGCCACCAGTGATTTGCCCCGCGGGCTAGCGGGAGGGGAGCTGTTTTTT.